The clone carrying this TCR beta chain was counted between two and nine times. Its antigen remains unidentified. These data are taken from a study of T cells after yellow fever vaccination. Synthesis of TCR cDNA relied on 5'RACE template switching, which attached a universal primer site and UMIs. MiXCR, applied by TCRdb to the 5' RACE reads, yields one record per CDR3 protein. The sample consists of about 210,000 distinct CDR3 sequences, approximately 6.8% of them appearing once. The V and J ends lost 8 bases and 1 base respectively, with 14 bases between them. Per the germline V gene, CDR1 is MDHEN and CDR2 is SYDVKM. The CDR3 is 14 residues long. General observations from the study: FACS-sorted repertoires could harbor abundant contaminating bulk-population clonotypes. The study re-detected most primary-vaccination clones after the booster (nearly 97% CD4, around 89% CD8).

This chain joins TRBV28 and TRBJ1-1; the D is unclear. This receptor was obtained from a man aged 30 to 45 who received the YFV17D yellow fever vaccine. The starting material was CD4+ T cells sorted from PBMCs, obtained on the day of the yellow fever booster vaccination. In DNA, the CDR3 is TGTGCCAGCCGACCCCCAGCGCGGAACACTGAAGCTTTCTTT. This codes for CASRPPARNTEAFF.